Listed below are T cell receptor beta chains from one sample, sequenced in a study of blood T cell repertoires in COVID-19. Assay: immunoSEQ multiplex PCR; the TCRdb copy retains only in-frame clones and omits some. The data hold around 94,000 clones, with about nine tenths observed a single time. The sequenced sample consisted of peripheral blood. Receptors originate from a woman between 50 and 59 years old with COVID-19, enrolled during active disease. The CDR3 runs from the conserved cysteine through the conserved F or W. The D gene is left open where the match is weak. Clone size appears in some rows only: once, few, many, or a class for an expanded clone.

j_call,v_call,clone_size,d_call,cdr3_nt,cdr3_aa
TRBJ1-5,TRBV19,.,.,TGTGCCAGTAGTAGCCCAGGGATCCGAAATCAGCCCCAGCATTTT,CASSSPGIRNQPQHF
TRBJ1-2,TRBV12-3/TRBV12-4,few,TRBD1,TGTGCCAGCAGTTATCAGGGGGACGGCTACACCTTC,CASSYQGDGYTF
TRBJ2-7,TRBV10-1,.,TRBD2,TGCGCCAGCAGTTATAGCACGCGGGGGGAACTCTACGAGCAGTACTTC,CASSYSTRGELYEQYF
TRBJ2-3,TRBV6-1,.,TRBD2,TGTGCCAGCAGTGAGGGGCTAGCGGGACGCACAGATACGCAGTATTTT,CASSEGLAGRTDTQYF
TRBJ1-4,TRBV11-1,.,.,TGTGCCAGCAGCGAACCGGGAGCAACTAATGAAAAACTGTTTTTT,CASSEPGATNEKLFF
TRBJ2-5,TRBV5-5,.,.,TGTGCCAGCAGCTTGGCAGGGGTTGAGTTAGAGACCCAGTACTTC,CASSLAGVELETQYF
TRBJ1-1,TRBV11-2,.,.,TGTGCCAGCACCTTCGGGGGGAGCGCGAACACTGAAGCTTTCTTT,CASTFGGSANTEAFF
TRBJ2-5,TRBV19,.,.,TGTGCCAGTAGTATTCGGCCTAGTGGGCAAGAGACCCAGTACTTC,CASSIRPSGQETQYF
TRBJ1-1,TRBV11-2,.,TRBD1,TGTGCCAGCAGCCAAAACAGGGGGACCAACACTGAAGCTTTCTTT,CASSQNRGTNTEAFF
TRBJ2-3,TRBV14,.,.,TGTGCCAGCAGCCAAGCTGCGGGGCGGGCCCTTAGCACAGATACGCAGTATTTT,CASSQAAGRALSTDTQYF
TRBJ1-6,TRBV11-2,.,TRBD1,TGTGCCAGCAGCCAACGACAGGGCTTTGGGAATTCACCCCTCCACTTT,CASSQRQGFGNSPLHF
TRBJ1-2,TRBV5-1,.,TRBD1,TGCGCCAGCAGCTTGGATACGGGACAGCCGGGCCGCGGCTACACCTTC,CASSLDTGQPGRGYTF
TRBJ2-5,TRBV6-5,.,.,TGTGCCAGCAGGGGGGCCACCGGGGGGCAGTACTTC,CASRGATGGQYF
TRBJ2-1,TRBV30,.,.,TGTGCCTGGAGTGGGAGCTCCTACAATGAGCAGTTCTTC,CAWSGSSYNEQFF
TRBJ2-1,TRBV7-2,.,.,TGTGCCAGCAGCTTAGAGGGGGACGGCTCCTACAATGAGCAGTTCTTC,CASSLEGDGSYNEQFF
TRBJ1-1,TRBV24-1,.,.,TGTGCCACCAGTGAAGCTGGGGGGGGGAGAGCTTTCTTT,CATSEAGGGRAFF
TRBJ1-6,TRBV6-5,few,.,TGTGCCAGCACCTCCGGGGGTTCACCCCTCCACTTT,CASTSGGSPLHF
TRBJ2-2,TRBV5-5,.,TRBD1,TGTGCCAGCAGCCTAACAGGGGGCGCAAGCACCGGGGAGCTGTTTTTT,CASSLTGGASTGELFF
TRBJ1-1,TRBV20-1,.,TRBD1,TGCAGTGCTAGTCGGACAGGGATGAACACTGAAGCTTTCTTT,CSASRTGMNTEAFF
TRBJ1-4,TRBV5-1,.,TRBD1,TGCGCCAGCAGTACCGGGACAGGGGCCGCCCATAATGAAAAACTGTTTTTT,CASSTGTGAAHNEKLFF
TRBJ2-1,TRBV12-3/TRBV12-4,.,TRBD2,TGTGCCAGCAGAAGCGGGGGGACTCAGTTCTTC,CASRSGGTQFF
TRBJ2-1,TRBV7-9,once,.,TGTGCCAGCAGCTTAGCGCCGGAGGATGAGCAGTTCTTC,CASSLAPEDEQFF
TRBJ1-1,TRBV18,once,.,TGTGCCAGCTCACCAGCAGTCCTCACTGAAGCTTTCTTT,CASSPAVLTEAFF
TRBJ1-6,TRBV25-1,.,.,TGTGCCAGCAGACAAGTCAATTCACCCCTCCACTTT,CASRQVNSPLHF
TRBJ1-6,TRBV11-2,.,TRBD1,TGTGCCAGCAGGCCGCAGGGGGCTAATTCACCCCTCCACTTT,CASRPQGANSPLHF
TRBJ2-2,TRBV7-6,.,TRBD1,TGTGCCAGCAGCTTAGCGCTGGGACAGGGCGGTGAGCTGTTTTTT,CASSLALGQGGELFF
TRBJ1-4,TRBV7-9,.,TRBD1,TGTGCCAGCAGCGCTCTCACAGGGGTAGTTACTAATGAAAAACTGTTTTTT,CASSALTGVVTNEKLFF
TRBJ1-3,TRBV19,.,TRBD1,TGTGCCAGTAGTCGGACAGGCCCTACTTCTGGAAACACCATATATTTT,CASSRTGPTSGNTIYF
TRBJ2-2,TRBV7-9,.,TRBD1,TGTGCCAGCAGCGGACCGACAGGGGGAACCGGGGAGCTGTTTTTT,CASSGPTGGTGELFF
TRBJ1-2,TRBV5-5,.,TRBD1,TGTGCCAGCAGCTCGCCGGGACAGGGAAATGGCTACACCTTC,CASSSPGQGNGYTF
TRBJ2-3,TRBV5-1,.,TRBD2,TGCGCCAGCAGCTCTGGGACTAGCGGGGGAACAGATACGCAGTATTTT,CASSSGTSGGTDTQYF
TRBJ2-5,TRBV6-2/TRBV6-3,once,TRBD2,TGTGCCAGCAGTCCCGGGGGGACAGAGACCCAGTACTTC,CASSPGGTETQYF
TRBJ2-1,TRBV27,.,TRBD2,TGTGCCAGCACCCTAGCGGGGGGGCTAAATGAGCAGTTCTTC,CASTLAGGLNEQFF
TRBJ2-4,TRBV19,.,.,TGTGCCAGTAGTCGGGACACGCTAGCCAAAAACATTCAGTACTTC,CASSRDTLAKNIQYF
TRBJ2-2,TRBV6-5,.,.,TGTGCCAGCAGTTTAAGTGCGACAGCGACCGGGGAGCTGTTTTTT,CASSLSATATGELFF
TRBJ2-2,TRBV7-3,.,.,TGTGCCAGCAGCTTAACGGTCCAGGCCTGGGAGCTGTTTTTT,CASSLTVQAWELFF
TRBJ1-4,TRBV7-8,.,TRBD1,TGTGCCAGCAGCCTTATGACAGGGGGTGAAAAACTGTTTTTT,CASSLMTGGEKLFF
TRBJ1-5,TRBV5-6,.,TRBD1,TGTGCCAGCAGCTCCGAGGGGGCCGGACTGGGTCAGCCCCAGCATTTT,CASSSEGAGLGQPQHF
TRBJ1-2,TRBV19,.,.,TGTGCCAGTACCAATATTCCGGGAGACCTCTATGGCTACACCTTC,CASTNIPGDLYGYTF
TRBJ2-3,TRBV14,once,.,TGTGCCAGCAGACTAGGGGGTACAGATACGCAGTATTTT,CASRLGGTDTQYF
TRBJ2-7,TRBV6-1,once,.,TGTGCCAGCAGTGATGCGGCAGGGACTCGTTTCGAGCAGTACTTC,CASSDAAGTRFEQYF
TRBJ1-1,TRBV6-4,once,.,TGTGCCAGCACGGACAGTTGGGACACTGAAGCTTTCTTT,CASTDSWDTEAFF
TRBJ1-1,TRBV28,.,.,TGTGCCAGCGCACTCTACACTGAAGCTTTCTTT,CASALYTEAFF
TRBJ1-2,TRBV5-4,.,TRBD1,TGTGCCAGCAGCCGGGGACAGGGGAAGGTAGGCTACACCTTC,CASSRGQGKVGYTF
TRBJ1-1,TRBV19,.,.,TGTGCCAGTAGTATGCGGGAATCTGAAGCTTTCTTT,CASSMRESEAFF
TRBJ1-1,TRBV7-3,.,.,TGTGCCAGCAGCTTAAGTAGCATGAACACTGAAGCTTTCTTT,CASSLSSMNTEAFF
TRBJ2-3,TRBV7-3,.,TRBD2,TGTGCCAGCAGCTCGCACAGCGGGGGGACAGATACGCAGTATTTT,CASSSHSGGTDTQYF
TRBJ1-1,TRBV18,.,.,TGTGCCAGCTCACTGATAGACAGTGAAGCTTTCTTT,CASSLIDSEAFF
TRBJ2-1,TRBV29-1,few,.,TGCAGCGCGGGGCTACGGGAAGAGCAGTTCTTC,CSAGLREEQFF
TRBJ2-7,TRBV28,.,.,TGTGCCAGCAGCTCCGAGGGTCGCGGGGAGACCTACGAGCAGTACTTC,CASSSEGRGETYEQYF
TRBJ1-1,TRBV5-4,.,TRBD1,TGTGCCAGCAGCTTGGGTGGTCGGACAGGGGAGAACACTGAAGCTTTCTTT,CASSLGGRTGENTEAFF
TRBJ1-1,TRBV10-3,once,.,TGTGCCATCAGTGTAACAGAGGGCACTGAAGCTTTCTTT,CAISVTEGTEAFF
TRBJ1-3,TRBV18,once,.,TGTGCCAGCTCACCAGGACAACCGCGAGACACCATATATTTT,CASSPGQPRDTIYF